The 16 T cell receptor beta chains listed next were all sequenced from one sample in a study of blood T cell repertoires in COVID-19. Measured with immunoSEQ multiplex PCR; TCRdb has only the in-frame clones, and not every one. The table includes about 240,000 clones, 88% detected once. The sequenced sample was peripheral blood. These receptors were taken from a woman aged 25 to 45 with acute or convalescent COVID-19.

The CDR3, as DNA: TGTGCCAGCAGTGAATTTGGGACAGGGTCCAGCGGGGAGCTGTTTTTT. Amino acids: CASSEFGTGSSGELFF. The chain is built from TRBV25-1 and TRBJ2-2; TRBD1 aligns across 9 bases. The ends lost 1 base at V and 7 bases at J; junction bases unmatched: 7. The CDR3 runs to 16 residues. CDR1 and CDR2 (germline): MGHDK, SYGVNS.

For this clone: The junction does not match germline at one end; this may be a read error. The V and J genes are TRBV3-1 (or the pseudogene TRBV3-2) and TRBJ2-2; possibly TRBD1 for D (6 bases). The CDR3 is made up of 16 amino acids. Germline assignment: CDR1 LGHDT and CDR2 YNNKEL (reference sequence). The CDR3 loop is CASQRGGPKGHRGAVF. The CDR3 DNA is TGTGCCAGCCAGAGGGGCGGACCGAAGGGACACCGGGGAGCTGTTTTT.

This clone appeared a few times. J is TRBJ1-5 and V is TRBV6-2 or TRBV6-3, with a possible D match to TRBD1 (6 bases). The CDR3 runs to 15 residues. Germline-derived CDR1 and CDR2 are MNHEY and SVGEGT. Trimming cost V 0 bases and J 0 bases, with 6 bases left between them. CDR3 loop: CASSYSGASNQPQHF. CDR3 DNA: TGTGCCAGCAGTTACTCGGGGGCTAGCAATCAGCCCCAGCATTTT.

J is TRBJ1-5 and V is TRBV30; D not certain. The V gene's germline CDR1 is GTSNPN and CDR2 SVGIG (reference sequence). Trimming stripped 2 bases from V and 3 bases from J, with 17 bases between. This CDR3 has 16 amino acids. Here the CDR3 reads CAWSLTGNLHNQPQHF. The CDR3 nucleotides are TGTGCCTGGAGTTTGACCGGGAACCTTCACAATCAGCCCCAGCATTTT.

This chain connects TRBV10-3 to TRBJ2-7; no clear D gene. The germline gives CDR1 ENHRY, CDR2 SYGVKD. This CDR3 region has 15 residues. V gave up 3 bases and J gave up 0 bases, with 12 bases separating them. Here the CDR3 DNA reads TGTGCCATCAGTGACCAACTTGTTAGCTCCTACGAGCAGTACTTC. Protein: CAISDQLVSSYEQYF.

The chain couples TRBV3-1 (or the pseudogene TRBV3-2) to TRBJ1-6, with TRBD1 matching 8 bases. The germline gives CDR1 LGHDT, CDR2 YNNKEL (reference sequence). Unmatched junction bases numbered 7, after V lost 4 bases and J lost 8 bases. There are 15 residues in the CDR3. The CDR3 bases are TGTGCCAGCAGCCCCGGACAGGGCCCTTATTCACCCCTCCACTTT. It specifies CASSPGQGPYSPLHF.

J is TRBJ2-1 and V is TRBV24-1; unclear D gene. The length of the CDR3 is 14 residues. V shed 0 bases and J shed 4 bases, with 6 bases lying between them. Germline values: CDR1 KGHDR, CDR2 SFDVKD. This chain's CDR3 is CATSDLRRYNEQFF. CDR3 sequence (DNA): TGTGCCACCAGTGATTTGCGGCGGTACAATGAGCAGTTCTTC.

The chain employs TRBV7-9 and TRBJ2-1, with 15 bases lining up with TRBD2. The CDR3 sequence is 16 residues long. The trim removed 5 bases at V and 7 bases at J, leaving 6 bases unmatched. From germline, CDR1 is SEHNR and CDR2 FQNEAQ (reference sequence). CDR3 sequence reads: CASSAGTSGRINEQFF. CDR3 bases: TGTGCCAGCAGCGCCGGGACTAGCGGGAGGATAAATGAGCAGTTCTTC.

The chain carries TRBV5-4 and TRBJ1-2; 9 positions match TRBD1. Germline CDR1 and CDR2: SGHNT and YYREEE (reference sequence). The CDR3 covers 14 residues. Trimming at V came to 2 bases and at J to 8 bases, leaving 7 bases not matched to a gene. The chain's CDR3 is CASSFTGGSRGYTF. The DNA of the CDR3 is TGTGCCAGCAGCTTTACAGGGGGCTCGCGGGGCTACACCTTC.

The CDR3 coding sequence is TGTGCCAGTACCCCAGCCTGGGCGAAACCGTACGAGCAGTACTTC. Translated, it gives CASTPAWAKPYEQYF. The chain links TRBV19 to TRBJ2-7; no firm D call. V lost 7 bases and J lost 4, with 20 bases in between. The CDR3 is 15 amino acids. Germline V gene data show CDR1 as LNHDA and CDR2 as SQIVND (reference sequence).

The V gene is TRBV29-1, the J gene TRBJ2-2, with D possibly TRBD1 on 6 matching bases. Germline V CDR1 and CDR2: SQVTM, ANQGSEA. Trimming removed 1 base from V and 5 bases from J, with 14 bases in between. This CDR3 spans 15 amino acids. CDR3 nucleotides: TGCAGCGTTGAAGCCCCCGGGACAATTACCGGGGAGCTGTTTTTT. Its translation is CSVEAPGTITGELFF.

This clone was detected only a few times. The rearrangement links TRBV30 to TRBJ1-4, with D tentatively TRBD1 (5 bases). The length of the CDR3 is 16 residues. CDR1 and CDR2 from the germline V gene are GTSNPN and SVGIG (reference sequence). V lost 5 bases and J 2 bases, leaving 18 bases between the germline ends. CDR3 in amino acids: CAWGGISAGTNEKLFF. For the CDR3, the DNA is TGTGCCTGGGGAGGGATTTCGGCAGGGACTAATGAAAAACTGTTTTTT.

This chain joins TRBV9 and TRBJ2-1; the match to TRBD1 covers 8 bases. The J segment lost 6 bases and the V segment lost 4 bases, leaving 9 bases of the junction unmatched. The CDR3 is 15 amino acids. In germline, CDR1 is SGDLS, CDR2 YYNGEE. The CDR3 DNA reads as TGTGCCAGCAGCCCTCGGGACAGGTATTTCAATGAGCAGTTCTTC. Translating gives CASSPRDRYFNEQFF.

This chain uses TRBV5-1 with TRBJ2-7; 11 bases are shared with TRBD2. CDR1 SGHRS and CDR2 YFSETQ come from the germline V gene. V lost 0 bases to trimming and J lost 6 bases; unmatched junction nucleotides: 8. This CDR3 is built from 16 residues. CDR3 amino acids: CASSLAASGRMGEQYF. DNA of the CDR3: TGCGCCAGCAGCTTGGCGGCTAGCGGGAGGATGGGCGAGCAGTACTTC.

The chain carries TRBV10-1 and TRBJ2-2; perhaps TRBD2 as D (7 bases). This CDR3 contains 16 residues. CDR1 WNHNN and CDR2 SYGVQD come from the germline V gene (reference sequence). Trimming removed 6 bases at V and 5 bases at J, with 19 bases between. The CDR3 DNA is TGCGCCAGCAGCAACGGGGGGCAGGGAGGGACCGGGGAGCTGTTTTTT. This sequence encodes CASSNGGQGGTGELFF.

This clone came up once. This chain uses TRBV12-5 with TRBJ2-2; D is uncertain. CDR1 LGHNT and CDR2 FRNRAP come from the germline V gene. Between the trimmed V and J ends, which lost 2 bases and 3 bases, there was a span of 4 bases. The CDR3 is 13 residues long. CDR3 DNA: TGTGCTAGTGGTTTGATCTACACCGGGGAGCTGTTTTTT. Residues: CASGLIYTGELFF.